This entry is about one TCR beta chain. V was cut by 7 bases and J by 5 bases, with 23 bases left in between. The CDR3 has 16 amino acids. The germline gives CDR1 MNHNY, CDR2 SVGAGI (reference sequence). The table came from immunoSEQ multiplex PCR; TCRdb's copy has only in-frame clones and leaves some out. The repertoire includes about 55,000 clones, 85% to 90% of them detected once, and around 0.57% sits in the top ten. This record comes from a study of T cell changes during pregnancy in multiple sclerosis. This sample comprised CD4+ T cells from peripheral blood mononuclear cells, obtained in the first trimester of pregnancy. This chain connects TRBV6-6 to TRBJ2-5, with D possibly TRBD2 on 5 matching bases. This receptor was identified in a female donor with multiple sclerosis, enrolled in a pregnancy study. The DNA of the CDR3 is TGTGCCAGCATTTCCAATACCGGATATCGAGGGGAGACCCAGTACTTC. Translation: CASISNTGYRGETQYF.